This TCR beta chain is drawn from a study of Graves' ophthalmopathy and Graves' hyperthyroidism (dated by TCRdb to the late 2010s). Looking at the study overall: Peripheral blood samples were taken at the time of initial diagnosis, before any treatment was given. To tell Graves' ophthalmopathy apart from Graves' hyperthyroidism, and to predict which patients would progress to ophthalmopathy, the study relied on TCR beta repertoire signatures. In total, 135 blood samples were TCR-sequenced: 43 ophthalmopathy, roughly 80 hyperthyroidism and some 17 hyperthyroidism-to-ophthalmopathy patients. To explore V-J signatures that separate ophthalmopathy from hyperthyroidism, a discovery set of more than 95 patients was enrolled, consisting of more than 40 with ophthalmopathy and approximately 60 with stable hyperthyroidism. The independent validation cohort included under 20 hyperthyroidism patients plus 17 patients who later progressed from hyperthyroidism to ophthalmopathy. T-cell repertoires of thyroid tissue and blood were compared in six or seven hyperthyroidism patients. After sampling, hyperthyroidism patients received methimazole starting at 30 mg daily, and ophthalmopathy patients received high-dose intravenous methylprednisolone. The approximately 98 discovery patients were randomly divided into training and test sets at a 7:3 ratio. The research as a whole found: In validation, the model predicted ophthalmopathy progression with less than 71% sensitivity and roughly 72% specificity; 12 predicted patients were CT-confirmed with GO in a median of roughly 6.8 months. The 13-signature model separated ophthalmopathy from stable hyperthyroidism with approximately 90% sensitivity and just under 84% specificity in cross-validation, and 80%/75% in the test set. No statistical method was used to set the sample size in advance, and the investigators knew which group each participant was assigned to. Most of the expanded thyroid clonotypes with a frequency above 0.001 were also detected in blood, and it was suggested that the thyroid immune response may be reflected by blood repertoires.

Ophthalmopathy patients were characterized by moderately to severely active disease, a Clinical Activity Score of at least 3, a NOSPECS grade of at least 4, and a disease duration under 3 months. Patients with other autoimmune diseases, uncontrolled infections, pregnancy or lactation were excluded from the study. Clinical symptoms, serum thyroxine, TRAb, thyroid ultrasound and orbital computed tomography were used for diagnosis. Ficoll-Paque density gradient centrifugation was used to isolate PBMCs from around 10 ml of fresh peripheral blood. Trizol reagent was used to extract the total RNA, and its quality was then checked on an Agilent 2100 Bioanalyzer. V drops 5 bases and J drops 4 bases, leaving 15 bases in between. As encoded in the germline V gene, CDR1 is SGHAT while CDR2 is FQNNGV. CDR3 length: 14 amino acids, cysteine to phenylalanine. The only DNA kept is the CDR3, 42 bases in frame from the first base.

For repertoire sequencing, TCR beta CDR3 regions were amplified from RNA transcripts. The first round of RT-PCR was done with HTBI primers and the Qiagen OneStep RT-PCR kit, and was followed by a second round of multiplex PCR, then size selection and purification. Libraries were sequenced on an Illumina HiSeq2000 using paired-end 100 bp reads. The original pipeline was this. SOAPnuke was used to process the reads, removing any read that contained adapters or uncalled bases, had a mean Phred below 15, or lacked an exact match to the constant primer or identifier. COPE v1.2.5 was used to merge high-quality paired reads. Clonotypes were defined as unique nucleotide sequences and were aligned to IMGT TRB V, D and J references using MiTCR v1.1. Only V-J combinations with frequency above 0.0001 were analysed, covering 99% to 99.2% of repertoires. A TCR clonal expansion and chaos score per V-J combination was defined as the ratio of F50 clonal expansion to chaos observed in the TCRdist matrix. Welch's t-statistics and random forest were used to reduce the features to about a dozen V-J combinations, which were then used as input to a naive Bayes classifier. Thyroid-blood repertoire similarity was quantified with the Morisita-Horn index. TCRdb reprocessed the public reads (quality trimming at Q25 with fastp, clone calling with MiXCR) and kept in-frame beta chains. Rows are combined by CDR3 protein, so each entry shows the most common genes and DNA. TCRdb's processing, not the study's, gives the V and J calls here. Counted in this sample were 360,000 or so distinct CDR3 sequences; approximately 20% of them appeared once. 1.5% to 2% of the sample comes from the top ten.

This clonotype was detected many times. Its binding antigen is unknown. Nothing much larger sits one base from this clone, and base qualities are not available. The source of this sequence is a woman aged 18-30 years with Graves' ophthalmopathy. Donor details come from another sample of the same person, matched by shared clones. The chain links TRBV11-2 with TRBJ2-7; TRBD2 might be the D gene, on 5 matching bases. The sequencing sample was made of peripheral blood. The CDR3 here reads CASSLYKGAYEQYF. The nucleotides read TGTGCCAGCAGCCTGTACAAGGGAGCTTACGAGCAGTACTTC.